One sample yielded the 27 T cell receptor beta chains listed below, sequenced in a study of molecular identifiers for immune sequencing clone quantification. TCRdb used MiXCR to reprocess the PCR reads, holding one entry per CDR3 protein. This sample has nearly 650,000 distinct CDR3 sequences, with less than 30% found just once. Sample: naive CD8+ T cells from blood, with Jurkat cell RNA spiked in. Noted subset: FACS-sorted CD8+CD4-CCR7+CD45RA+ naive T cells. Receptor source: a human donor in good health. Some libraries in this study had Jurkat cell RNA spiked in.

This clonotype was observed at least ten times. This chain connects TRBV19 to TRBJ1-4; D is ambiguous. The germline V gene encodes CDR1 LNHDA and CDR2 SQIVND (reference sequence). The V and J ends lost 5 bases and 0 bases respectively, with 7 bases between them. The CDR3 is 14 residues long. The CDR3 spells CASSYTATNEKLFF. CDR3 coding DNA: TGTGCCAGTAGTTATACTGCAACTAATGAAAAACTGTTTTTT.

This clonotype was found many times. One junction end does not reproduce the germline sequence, and a read error may be involved. CDR3 amino acids: CASSQDRDRVDF. As DNA, the CDR3 is TGTGCCAGCAGCCAAGACCGGGACAGGGTGGACTTC. This chain uses TRBV4-2 with TRBJ2-7; 9 bases are a match to TRBD1. The CDR3 extends over 12 amino acids. Looked up from germline, CDR1 is LGHNA and CDR2 is YNFKEQ.

The rearrangement joins TRBV7-9 to TRBJ2-7, with D perhaps matching TRBD1 (5 bases). The length of the CDR3 is 13 residues. The V gene lost 0 bases and the J gene lost 7 bases, with 10 bases spanning the gap. Per germline, CDR1 SEHNR and CDR2 FQNEAQ (reference sequence). The CDR3 loop is CASSLALTGEQYF. In DNA form, the CDR3 reads TGTGCCAGCAGCTTAGCGCTCACAGGTGAGCAGTACTTC. Full variable domain (outside the CDR3, taken from reference TRBV7-9 and TRBJ2-7): DTGVSQNPRHKITKRGQNVTFRCDPISEHNRLYWYRQTLGQGPEFLTYFQNEAQLEKSRLLSDRFSAERPKGSFSTLEIQRTEQGDSAMYLCASSLALTGEQYFGPGTRLTVT.

On this clonotype: A much larger clone differs from this one at a single base, so this may be a read error. The V call is TRBV5-6, the J call TRBJ2-7; tentatively, D is TRBD2 (5 bases). V gave up 10 bases and J gave up 0 bases, with 14 bases separating them. CDR1 and CDR2 from the germline V gene are SGHDT and YYEEEE. This CDR3 contains 13 residues. DNA of the CDR3: TGTGCCGGCGGGCCAGATAGCTCCTACGAGCAGTACTTC. This codes for CAGGPDSSYEQYF.

On this clonotype itself: One junction end disagrees with the germline gene, perhaps due to a read error. This chain links TRBV5-3 with TRBJ1-5; possibly TRBD1 for D (5 bases). TRBV5-3 is reported as an ORF; its role is uncertain. CDR3 length: 14 amino acids. In DNA, the CDR3 is TGTGCCAGCAGCTTGTATGGGGACTACCAGCCCCAGCGTTTT. Its protein product is CASSLYGDYQPQRF.

This clonotype has just a few counts. The CDR3 sequence: CASSHRMWREGSYNEQFF. In DNA, the CDR3 is TGTGCCAGCAGCCACCGGATGTGGCGGGAGGGTTCCTACAATGAGCAGTTCTTC. The V and J genes are TRBV14 and TRBJ2-1, with 9 bases that match TRBD2. The germline gives CDR1 SGHDN, CDR2 FVKESK. V trimming: 3 bases; J trimming: 1 base; junction bases outside the gene matches: 10. This CDR3 is built from 18 residues.

The V and J genes are TRBV2 and TRBJ2-1; 7 bases are shared with TRBD1. This CDR3 contains 12 residues. V trimming: 10 bases; J trimming: 3 bases; junction bases outside the gene matches: 3. CDR1 is SNHLY and CDR2 is FYNNEI in the germline V gene. Written as DNA, the CDR3 is TGTGCCATTCGGGACAGCTACAATGAGCAGTTCTTC. Amino acids: CAIRDSYNEQFF. The variable domain in full, completed from reference TRBV2 and TRBJ2-1, reads EPEVTQTPSHQVTQMGQEVILRCVPISNHLYFYWYRQILGQKVEFLVSFYNNEISEKSEIFDDQFSVERPDGSNFTLKIRSTKLEDSAMYFCAIRDSYNEQFFGPGTRLTVL.

This clonotype was picked up many times. The rearrangement links TRBV12-3 or TRBV12-4 to TRBJ2-3, with no clear D. V was pared by 0 bases and J by 0 bases, with 13 bases between. CDR3 length equals 17 residues. The CDR3 region has the DNA TGTGCCAGCAGTTTAGCGCACCGGGTGTCTAGCACAGATACGCAGTATTTT. It yields the protein CASSLAHRVSSTDTQYF.

This clonotype was recorded at least ten times. This chain links TRBV29-1 with TRBJ2-2; maybe TRBD1 (5 bases). The CDR3 runs 13 residues. Looked up from germline, CDR1 is SQVTM and CDR2 is ANQGSEA. V shed 8 bases and J shed 1 base, with 11 bases lying between them. The CDR3 region is CSTRAENTGELFF. In DNA, the CDR3 is TGCAGCACCAGGGCAGAGAACACCGGGGAGCTGTTTTTT.

This chain uses TRBV19 with TRBJ1-5; D gene unclear. V dropped 3 bases and J dropped 9 bases, with 9 bases sitting between them. The CDR3 covers 12 residues. The germline V gene has CDR1 LNHDA and CDR2 SQIVND (reference sequence). CDR3 nucleotide sequence: TGTGCCAGTAGTATCGCTCTCGGGCCCCAGCATTTT. Protein: CASSIALGPQHF.

This clonotype occurred a few times. V gene TRBV7-2 combines with J gene TRBJ2-7, with TRBD2 matching over 10 bases. After removal of 5 bases from V and 7 bases from J, the junction contained 5 bases not matched to a gene. The CDR3 has 13 residues. The germline CDR1 and CDR2 sequences are SGHTA and FQGNSA. CDR3 sequence (DNA): TGTGCCAGCAGCGTGGGACTAGCGTGGGAGCAGTACTTC. Its protein is CASSVGLAWEQYF.

This clonotype was seen many times. The rearrangement links TRBV20-1 to TRBJ2-3; D possibly corresponds to TRBD2 (5 bases). V was pared by 5 bases and J by 6 bases, with 12 bases between. This CDR3 contains 12 residues. Germline CDR1 reads DFQATT; CDR2 reads SNEGSKA (reference sequence). The CDR3 is CSADARGDTQYF. Written as DNA, the CDR3 is TGCAGTGCTGATGCTAGAGGGGATACGCAGTATTTT.

This clonotype was observed a handful of times. The chain has TRBV6-5 and TRBJ2-1; TRBD1 agrees at 10 bases. From germline, CDR1 is MNHEY and CDR2 SVGAGI. With 5 bases clipped from V and 6 bases from J, the junction kept 4 bases outside the gene matches. This CDR3 contains 14 residues. CDR3: CASSPDRGANEQFF. In nucleotides, the CDR3 is TGTGCCAGCAGTCCGGACAGGGGGGCCAATGAGCAGTTCTTC.

This chain links TRBV12-3 or TRBV12-4 with TRBJ1-2; possibly TRBD1 for D (6 bases). The germline V and J ends were trimmed by 5 bases and 8 bases, with 15 bases remaining between them. There are 13 residues in the CDR3. The CDR3 loop reads CASSVGTPSGYTF. DNA of the CDR3: TGTGCCAGCAGTGTCGGGACACCCTCGGGCTACACCTTC.

The CDR3 nucleotides are TGCGCCAGCAGCTTTGGTGGGGGTTATGAGCAGTTCTTC. This codes for CASSFGGGYEQFF. The chain carries TRBV5-1 and TRBJ2-1; D may match TRBD1 or TRBD2 (5 bases each). The ends were cut back, 2 bases at V and 8 bases at J, with 11 bases in the middle. Germline CDR1 reads SGHRS; CDR2 reads YFSETQ. The CDR3 has 13 residues.

The sample holds a few counts of this clonotype. The chain recombines TRBV6-2 or TRBV6-3 with TRBJ2-5, with TRBD2 identical over 12 bases. Per germline, CDR1 MNHEY and CDR2 SVGEGT. Losses at the gene ends were 5 bases for V and 2 bases for J; bases not matched to a gene: 9. The CDR3 consists of 17 residues. The CDR3 sequence is CASSAITSGGPQETQYF. CDR3 coding DNA: TGTGCCAGCAGTGCAATTACTAGCGGGGGGCCTCAAGAGACCCAGTACTTC.

This clonotype was observed at least ten times. The V call is TRBV5-1, the J call TRBJ2-7, with 8 bases lining up with TRBD1. The CDR3 sequence is 16 residues long. In germline, CDR1 is SGHRS, CDR2 YFSETQ. Trimming at V came to 0 bases and at J to 5 bases, leaving 10 bases not matched to a gene. The CDR3 reads CASSLAAPGGWNEQYF. CDR3 DNA sequence: TGCGCCAGCAGCTTGGCCGCCCCAGGGGGCTGGAACGAGCAGTACTTC.

In this sample, this clonotype turned up once. The V call is TRBV27, the J call TRBJ2-1; maybe TRBD2 (7 bases). V lost 3 bases and J lost 9, with 24 bases in between. This CDR3 is built from 17 residues. In germline, CDR1 is MNHEY, CDR2 SMNVEV (reference sequence). The CDR3 region is CASSFSRGAGASGEQFF. The CDR3 DNA sequence: TGTGCCAGCAGTTTTTCACGGGGGGCGGGAGCCTCCGGTGAGCAGTTCTTC.

This clonotype was counted only a few times. The chain combines TRBV5-8 with TRBJ1-5; D remains ambiguous. Germline V CDR1 and CDR2: SGHTS, YDEGEE. The V gene lost 1 base and the J gene lost 6 bases, with 2 bases spanning the gap. The CDR3 spans 11 residues. The CDR3 region is CASSLLQPQHF. The CDR3 region has the DNA TGTGCCAGCAGCTTGCTTCAGCCCCAGCATTTT. Combining the CDR3 with reference TRBV5-8 and TRBJ1-5 gives the whole variable domain EAGVTQSPTHLIKTRGQQATLRCSPISGHTSVYWYQQALGLGLQFLLWYDEGEERNRGNFPPRFSGRQFPNYSSELNVNALELEDSALYLCASSLLQPQHFGDGTRLSIL.

The V gene is TRBV12-3 or TRBV12-4, the J gene TRBJ1-1; the D gene is possibly TRBD1 (5 bases). The CDR3 spans 15 residues. V was cut by 5 bases and J by 3 bases, with 16 bases left in between. The CDR3 nucleotides are TGTGCCAGCAGTCAAAATCGCCAGGGTGACACTGAAGCTTTCTTT. Its translation: CASSQNRQGDTEAFF.

The table lists this clonotype with a count of one. Its ends do not fully match the called genes, so a read error is possible. The chain combines TRBV7-2 with TRBJ2-2, with D perhaps matching TRBD1 (6 bases). Germline CDR1 reads SGHTA; CDR2 reads FQGNSA. The CDR3 is 15 residues long. This chain's CDR3 is CASSFVRTATGELFF. For the CDR3, the DNA is TGTGCTAGCAGCTTCGTTAGGACAGCCACCGGGGAGCTGTTTTTT.

In this sample, this clonotype turned up once. V usage is TRBV10-1 and J usage is TRBJ2-3, with TRBD2 matching over 11 bases. Germline CDR1 reads WNHNN; CDR2 reads SYGVQD (reference sequence). The ends lost 0 bases at V and 2 bases at J; junction bases unmatched: 10. The CDR3 loop spans 19 amino acids. The CDR3 loop reads CASSESYSGGVRDTDTQYF. CDR3 DNA: TGCGCCAGCAGTGAGTCGTATAGCGGGGGGGTCCGTGACACAGATACGCAGTATTTT.

The rearrangement joins TRBV28 to TRBJ2-7; D remains ambiguous. The CDR3 consists of 12 residues. V was cut by 2 bases and J by 3 bases, with 5 bases left in between. Per germline, CDR1 MDHEN and CDR2 SYDVKM. CDR3 sequence (DNA): TGTGCCAGCAGTTTACCCTTCTACGAGCAGTACTTC. Translation gives CASSLPFYEQYF. Variable domain in full (rest from reference TRBV28 and TRBJ2-7): DVKVTQSSRYLVKRTGEKVFLECVQDMDHENMFWYRQDPGLGLRLIYFSYDVKMKEKGDIPEGYSVSREKKERFSLILESASTNQTSMYLCASSLPFYEQYFGPGTRLTVT.

The chain uses TRBV19 and TRBJ1-1; D uncertain. Germline V lookup: CDR1 LNHDA, CDR2 SQIVND (reference sequence). This CDR3 is 13 amino acids long. V shed 4 bases and J shed 4 bases, with 10 bases lying between them. As DNA, the CDR3 is TGTGCCAGTAGTAGAACAATGAGCACTGAAGCTTTCTTT. It codes for CASSRTMSTEAFF.

Details on this clonotype: Being one base from a much bigger clone, this may be a read error. This rearrangement joins TRBV14 to TRBJ2-7, with unresolved D. The CDR3 contains 12 residues. Germline loops: CDR1 SGHDN, CDR2 FVKESK. The V end was cut by 4 bases, the J end by 6 bases, with 10 bases between. As DNA, the CDR3 is TGTGCCAGCAGCCCCGACGTGTGCGAGCAGTACTTC. It encodes CASSPDVCEQYF.

This CDR3 is CASSIDWGAYNEQFF. The CDR3 DNA reads TGTGCCAGTAGTATAGATTGGGGGGCCTACAATGAGCAGTTCTTC. The genes are TRBV19 and TRBJ2-1; perhaps TRBD2 as D (6 bases). With 0 bases removed from V and 2 bases from J, the gap between germline ends came to 8 bases. Germline-derived CDR1 and CDR2 are LNHDA and SQIVND (reference sequence). The CDR3 extends over 15 amino acids.

The rearrangement uses TRBV11-3 and TRBJ2-2; D is unresolved. The CDR3 contains 15 residues. Between the trimmed V and J ends, which lost 2 bases and 3 bases, there was a span of 10 bases. The germline V gene encodes CDR1 SGHNT and CDR2 YENEEA. DNA for the CDR3: TGTGCCAGCAGCTTATTAGGGCCGGACACCGGGGAGCTGTTTTTT. It codes for CASSLLGPDTGELFF.